Presented here are 9 T cell receptor beta chains from one specimen sequenced in a study of sequential checkpoint blockade in melanoma. The table came from immunoSEQ multiplex PCR; TCRdb's copy has only in-frame clones and leaves some out. The sample records 25,000 to 30,000 clones, roughly four fifths being singletons. Treatment of the sample: randomized to nivolumab then ipilimumab (arm A) or the reverse (arm B). The sample here was CD8+ T cells sorted from blood (inferred from file names), taken from a patient given nivolumab and ipilimumab in sequence. The receptors originated from a human donor with melanoma.

V gene TRBV4-1 combines with J gene TRBJ2-7; 10 nucleotides match TRBD2. Germline V CDR1 and CDR2: MGHRA, YSYEKL. CDR3 size: 15 residues. With V trimmed by 0 bases and J by 3 bases, 2 bases remained unmatched. CDR3 sequence: CASSQELAGYYEQYF. In DNA form, the CDR3 reads TGCGCCAGCAGCCAAGAACTAGCGGGGTACTACGAGCAGTACTTC.

This clone was detected only a few times. V is TRBV5-8 and J is TRBJ2-1; D unresolved. This CDR3 region has 13 residues. Germline-derived CDR1 and CDR2 are SGHTS and YDEGEE. Between the trimmed V and J ends, which lost 2 bases and 6 bases, there was a span of 9 bases. The CDR3 region is CASSFRPGNEQFF. CDR3 in DNA: TGTGCCAGCAGCTTCCGTCCCGGCAATGAGCAGTTCTTC.

J is TRBJ1-1 and V is TRBV27; possibly TRBD1 for D (5 bases). Trimming removed 7 bases at V and 5 bases at J, with 11 bases between. The CDR3 sequence is 12 residues long. CDR1 and CDR2 from the germline V gene are MNHEY and SMNVEV (reference sequence). The CDR3 DNA is TGTGCCAGCACCGATCGGGGGACTGAAGCTTTCTTT. It translates to CASTDRGTEAFF.

The chain couples TRBV7-9 to TRBJ1-1; D is perhaps TRBD1 (6 bases). Deletions cut 5 bases from V and 6 bases from J, with 22 bases between. The CDR3 extends over 16 amino acids. Germline V gene lookup returns CDR1 SEHNR and CDR2 FQNEAQ (reference sequence). CDR3 sequence (DNA): TGTGCCAGCAGCGACTACTCCACAGGGTTGGAGGCTGAAGCTTTCTTT. This sequence encodes CASSDYSTGLEAEAFF.

The rearrangement links TRBV19 to TRBJ2-1, with TRBD1 as a possible D gene (6 bases). Germline assignment: CDR1 LNHDA and CDR2 SQIVND (reference sequence). The V end lost 0 bases, the J end lost 10 bases, and 16 bases lay between the germline ends. This CDR3 spans 15 amino acids. The CDR3 DNA follows: TGTGCCAGTAGTATAGATCCGACAGGCCCGGTGGAGCAGTTCTTC. The encoded protein is CASSIDPTGPVEQFF.

The V gene is TRBV9, the J gene TRBJ1-2, with a possible D match to TRBD1 (5 bases). The CDR3 totals 17 residues. With 4 bases removed from V and 6 bases from J, the gap between germline ends came to 25 bases. Germline lookup yields CDR1 SGDLS and CDR2 YYNGEE. The DNA of the CDR3 is TGTGCCAGCAGCACTAGCCCCCTCGGGGGAGGACTGGATGGCTACACCTTC. Translating gives CASSTSPLGGGLDGYTF.

This chain uses TRBV2 with TRBJ2-7; TRBD2 aligns across 7 bases. The CDR3 has 11 amino acids. Per the germline V gene, CDR1 is SNHLY and CDR2 is FYNNEI. V trimming: 7 bases; J trimming: 6 bases; junction bases outside the gene matches: 3. Written as DNA, the CDR3 is TGTGCCAGCACCGGGGGGTTCGAGCAGTACTTC. Amino acids: CASTGGFEQYF.

This sequence joins TRBV9 and TRBJ2-5; TRBD2 matches 8 bases. Germline trimming cut 0 bases from V and 7 bases from J; bases unmatched to any gene: 8. There are 15 residues in the CDR3. Germline CDR1 and CDR2: SGDLS and YYNGEE. CDR3: CASSVATGGLPTQYF. The CDR3 nucleotides read TGTGCCAGCAGCGTAGCTACGGGAGGGTTGCCGACCCAGTACTTC. Full variable domain (outside the CDR3, taken from reference TRBV9 and TRBJ2-5): DSGVTQTPKHLITATGQRVTLRCSPRSGDLSVYWYQQSLDQGLQFLIQYYNGEERAKGNILERFSAQQFPDLHSELNLSSLELGDSALYFCASSVATGGLPTQYFGPGTRLLVL.

This chain joins TRBV19 and TRBJ2-3; TRBD1 agrees at 8 bases. After removal of 8 bases from V and 3 bases from J, the junction contained 4 bases not matched to a gene. This CDR3 has 13 residues. Germline CDR1 reads LNHDA; CDR2 reads SQIVND (reference sequence). The CDR3 protein is CASFDRGTDTQYF. In nucleotides, the CDR3 is TGTGCCAGTTTCGACAGGGGAACAGATACGCAGTATTTT.